The T cell receptor beta chain under discussion was sequenced for a study of response to subunit inactivated influenza vaccine. Germline V gives CDR1 MNHNS, CDR2 SASEGT. This CDR3 is 13 amino acids long. V shed 6 bases and J 7 bases; nucleotides not matched to a gene: 4. Study-level results: A suggestion made by the authors is that each seasonal influenza vaccination recruits few new T cells.

This clonotype was detected once. The target antigen is unknown. Each CDR3 protein gets one entry after TCRdb re-called the RT-PCR reads with MiXCR. The sample shows a few hundred thousand distinct CDR3 sequences, around 22% of them seen only once. This receptor was identified in a man between 50 and 69 years old who received an inactivated influenza vaccine. The chain combines TRBV6-1 with TRBJ2-2, with 8 bases matching TRBD1. Sequencing was performed on PBMCs from blood, taken 21 months after vaccination. CDR3 region: CASSPGGGGELFF. The DNA for the CDR3 is TGTGCCAGCAGCCCAGGGGGCGGCGGGGAGCTGTTTTTT.